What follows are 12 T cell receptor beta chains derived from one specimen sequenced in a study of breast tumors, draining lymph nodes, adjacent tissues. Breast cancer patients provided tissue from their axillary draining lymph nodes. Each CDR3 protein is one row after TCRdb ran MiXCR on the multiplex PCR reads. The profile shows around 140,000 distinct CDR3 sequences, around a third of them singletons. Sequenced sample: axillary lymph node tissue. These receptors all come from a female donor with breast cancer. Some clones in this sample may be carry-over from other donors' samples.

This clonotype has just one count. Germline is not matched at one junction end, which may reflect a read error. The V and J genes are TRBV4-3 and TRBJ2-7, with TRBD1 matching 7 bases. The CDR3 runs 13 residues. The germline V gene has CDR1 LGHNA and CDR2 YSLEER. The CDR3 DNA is TGCGCCAGCAGCCAAATGGGACAGAACGAGCGGTACTTC. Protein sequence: CASSQMGQNERYF.

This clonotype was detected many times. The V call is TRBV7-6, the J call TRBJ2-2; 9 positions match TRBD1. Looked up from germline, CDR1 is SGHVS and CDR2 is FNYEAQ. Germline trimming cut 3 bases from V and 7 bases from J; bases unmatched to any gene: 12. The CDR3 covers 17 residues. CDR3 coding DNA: TGTGCCAGCAGCTTCCGCCCCGGACAGGGGAAACACGGGGAGCTGTTTTTT. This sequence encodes CASSFRPGQGKHGELFF.

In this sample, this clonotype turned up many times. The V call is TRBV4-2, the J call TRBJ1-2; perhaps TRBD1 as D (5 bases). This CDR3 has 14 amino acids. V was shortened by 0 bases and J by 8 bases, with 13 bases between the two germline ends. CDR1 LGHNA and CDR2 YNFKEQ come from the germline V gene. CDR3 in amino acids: CASSQDRAGNGYTF. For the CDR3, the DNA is TGTGCCAGCAGCCAAGATAGGGCAGGGAACGGCTACACCTTC.

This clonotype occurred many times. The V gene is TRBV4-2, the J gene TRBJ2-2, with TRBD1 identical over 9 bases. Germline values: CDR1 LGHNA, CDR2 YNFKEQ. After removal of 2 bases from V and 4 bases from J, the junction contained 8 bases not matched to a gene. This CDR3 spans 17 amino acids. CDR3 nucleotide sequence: TGTGCCAGCAGCCAACATTTTGGGACAGGGTCCACCGGGGAGCTGTTTTTT. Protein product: CASSQHFGTGSTGELFF.

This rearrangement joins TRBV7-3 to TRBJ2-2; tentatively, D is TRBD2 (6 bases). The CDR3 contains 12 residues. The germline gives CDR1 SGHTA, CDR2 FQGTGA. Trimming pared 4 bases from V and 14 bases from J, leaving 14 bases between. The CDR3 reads CASSSGVGGLFF. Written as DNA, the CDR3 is TGTGCCAGCAGCTCGGGAGTAGGTGGTCTGTTTTTT.

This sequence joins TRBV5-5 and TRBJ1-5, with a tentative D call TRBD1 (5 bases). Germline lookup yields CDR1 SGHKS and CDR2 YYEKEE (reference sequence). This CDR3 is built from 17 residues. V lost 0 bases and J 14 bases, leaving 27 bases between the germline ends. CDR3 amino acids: CASSLASLAGGFTYEHF. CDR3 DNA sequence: TGTGCCAGCAGCTTGGCATCGCTAGCGGGGGGGTTTACCTACGAGCATTTT.

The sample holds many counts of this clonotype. CDR3 nucleotides: TGCGCCAGCAGCCAAGGGGGAGGGGCTGGAAACACCATATATTTT. Translating it yields CASSQGGGAGNTIYF. The chain combines TRBV4-1 with TRBJ1-3; the D gene is possibly TRBD1 (5 bases). V shed 1 base and J shed 2 bases, with 9 bases lying between them. Germline CDR1 reads MGHRA; CDR2 reads YSYEKL. The CDR3 contains 15 residues.

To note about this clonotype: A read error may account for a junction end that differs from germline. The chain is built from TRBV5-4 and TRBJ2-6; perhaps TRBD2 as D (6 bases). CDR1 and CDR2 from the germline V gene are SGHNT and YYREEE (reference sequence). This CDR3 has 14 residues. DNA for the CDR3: TGTGCCAGCAGCTTGGGAGCGTCCGGGGGTCCTGAAGCTTTC. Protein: CASSLGASGGPEAF.

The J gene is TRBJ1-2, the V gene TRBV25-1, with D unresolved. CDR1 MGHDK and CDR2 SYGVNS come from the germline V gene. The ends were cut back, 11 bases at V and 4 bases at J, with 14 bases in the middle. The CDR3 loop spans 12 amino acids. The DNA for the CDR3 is TGTGCCCGGCCCGACGGTGGCTATGGCTACACCTTC. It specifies CARPDGGYGYTF.

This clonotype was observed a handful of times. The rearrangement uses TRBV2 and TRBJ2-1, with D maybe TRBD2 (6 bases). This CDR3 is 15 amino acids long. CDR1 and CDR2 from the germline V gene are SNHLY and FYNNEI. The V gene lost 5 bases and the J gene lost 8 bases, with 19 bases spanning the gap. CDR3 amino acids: CASSTGASVIDEQFF. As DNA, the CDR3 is TGTGCCAGCAGTACCGGGGCTAGCGTTATAGATGAGCAGTTCTTC.

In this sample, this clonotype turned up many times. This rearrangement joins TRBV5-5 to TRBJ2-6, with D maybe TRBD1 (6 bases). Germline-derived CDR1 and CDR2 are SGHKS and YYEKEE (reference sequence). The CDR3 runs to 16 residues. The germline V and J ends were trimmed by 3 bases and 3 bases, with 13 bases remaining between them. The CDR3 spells CASSSQAGVGANVLTF. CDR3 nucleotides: TGTGCCAGCAGCTCCCAGGCAGGGGTTGGGGCCAACGTCCTGACTTTC. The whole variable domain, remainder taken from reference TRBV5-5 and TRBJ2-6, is DAGVTQSPTHLIKTRGQQVTLRCSPISGHKSVSWYQQVLGQGPQFIFQYYEKEERGRGNFPDRFSARQFPNYSSELNVNALLLGDSALYLCASSSQAGVGANVLTFGAGSRLTVL.

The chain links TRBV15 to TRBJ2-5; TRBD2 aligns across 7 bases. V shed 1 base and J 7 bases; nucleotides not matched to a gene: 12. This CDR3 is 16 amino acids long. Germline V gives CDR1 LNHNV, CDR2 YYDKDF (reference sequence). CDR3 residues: CATSRGSGEAHVTQYF. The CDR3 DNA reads TGTGCCACCAGCAGAGGAAGCGGGGAGGCCCATGTGACCCAGTACTTC.